This passage covers 10 T cell receptor beta chains from one sample sequenced in a study of blood T cell repertoires in COVID-19. Generated by immunoSEQ multiplex PCR, the TCRdb table keeps only in-frame clones and is missing some. The data contain approximately 270,000 clones, about 90% of them seen just once; the ten biggest clones take up 1.9%. Sequencing was performed on PBMCs or T cells enriched from blood (not recorded which). These receptors came from a woman aged 60-75 years who had recovered from COVID-19.

CDR3 in DNA: TGTGCCTCTTCGACAGGCCGACCCTATGGCTACACCTTC. It codes for CASSTGRPYGYTF. The chain is built from TRBV30 and TRBJ1-2; D may be TRBD1 (6 bases). Germline V CDR1 and CDR2: GTSNPN, SVGIG (reference sequence). The CDR3 has 13 amino acids. V gave up 7 bases and J gave up 4 bases, with 16 bases separating them.

The chain combines TRBV5-1 with TRBJ2-2, with 8 positions matching TRBD1. Trimming took 4 bases from V and 1 from J; bases not matched to a gene: 3. From germline, CDR1 is SGHRS and CDR2 YFSETQ. The CDR3 consists of 15 residues. The CDR3 spells CASSLGTGNTGELFF. In DNA form, the CDR3 reads TGCGCCAGCAGCCTGGGGACAGGGAACACCGGGGAGCTGTTTTTT.

The genes are TRBV5-6 and TRBJ1-2; weak D call: TRBD1 (5 bases). There are 14 residues in the CDR3. Trimming left V 2 bases short and J 3 bases short, with 11 bases between. Germline V gene data show CDR1 as SGHDT and CDR2 as YYEEEE. The CDR3, as DNA: TGTGCCAGCAGCTTTATGGGGGGGTACTATGGCTACACCTTC. It translates to CASSFMGGYYGYTF.

This rearrangement joins TRBV10-3 to TRBJ2-7; tentative D call: TRBD1 (6 bases). V gave up 0 bases and J gave up 0 bases, with 12 bases separating them. The CDR3 extends over 16 amino acids. Germline-derived CDR1 and CDR2 are ENHRY and SYGVKD. CDR3 DNA: TGTGCCATCAGTGAGTCGGGGACACTCAGCTCCTACGAGCAGTACTTC. Its protein product is CAISESGTLSSYEQYF.

CDR3 bases: TGTGCCAGCAGCCAAGGAGGCAAGGGTAATTCACCCCTCCACTTT. Its translation: CASSQGGKGNSPLHF. The chain uses TRBV28 and TRBJ1-6; the D is unclear. CDR3 length: 15 amino acids. Germline CDR1 is MDHEN and CDR2 is SYDVKM. The ends were cut back, 6 bases at V and 6 bases at J, with 15 bases in the middle.

This clone was found a few times. The gene calls are TRBV11-1 and TRBJ1-6, with 9 bases aligning to TRBD1. CDR3 length: 14 residues. The J segment lost 10 bases and the V segment lost 4 bases, leaving 5 bases of the junction unmatched. Germline-derived CDR1 and CDR2 are SGHAT and FQDESV (reference sequence). The DNA of the CDR3 is TGTGCCAGCAGCTCAGGACAGGGGAGGTCACCCCTCCACTTT. The encoded protein is CASSSGQGRSPLHF.

The chain carries TRBV2 and TRBJ1-1; no firm D call. The CDR3 extends over 13 amino acids. Germline loops: CDR1 SNHLY, CDR2 FYNNEI. V was pared by 6 bases and J by 1 base, with 9 bases between. CDR3 coding DNA: TGTGCCAGCAGATGGGAGGGGAACACTGAAGCTTTCTTT. This encodes CASRWEGNTEAFF.

In its sample, this clone was seen once. The rearrangement joins TRBV5-1 to TRBJ2-5; TRBD2 matches 8 bases. Germline V CDR1 and CDR2: SGHRS, YFSETQ. The CDR3 extends over 16 amino acids. Trimming at V came to 0 bases and at J to 1 base, leaving 5 bases not matched to a gene. CDR3 nucleotides: TGCGCCAGCAGCTTGGTTAACGCGGGGGGCCAAGAGACCCAGTACTTC. Translating gives CASSLVNAGGQETQYF.

The chain joins TRBV3-1 (or the pseudogene TRBV3-2) to TRBJ2-5, with 10 bases aligning to TRBD2. Germline V lookup: CDR1 LGHDT, CDR2 YNNKEL (reference sequence). V dropped 6 bases and J dropped 5; count of bases not matched to a gene: 9. This CDR3 has 15 residues. This CDR3 is CASRDSGRPVETQYF. CDR3 sequence (DNA): TGTGCCAGCAGAGATAGCGGGAGGCCGGTGGAGACCCAGTACTTC.

V usage is TRBV3-1 (or the pseudogene TRBV3-2) and J usage is TRBJ2-7; 11 bases map to TRBD2. The CDR3 loop spans 17 amino acids. Germline assignment: CDR1 LGHDT and CDR2 YNNKEL (reference sequence). V was clipped by 0 bases and J by 2 bases; unmatched bases: 6. CDR3 sequence reads: CASSQDRTSGLTYEQYF. CDR3 nucleotides: TGTGCCAGCAGCCAAGATAGGACTAGCGGGTTGACCTACGAGCAGTACTTC.